This T cell receptor beta chain was sequenced in a study of blood T cell repertoires in COVID-19. The method was immunoSEQ multiplex PCR; TCRdb's version includes in-frame clones alone and lacks a portion of them. This table holds about 200,000 clones, 85% found once. V shed 9 bases, J shed 2 bases, and the junction held 0 bases outside the gene matches. In germline, CDR1 is SEHNR, CDR2 FQNEAQ (reference sequence). The CDR3 spans 11 residues. Followed longitudinally, the Seattle patients had been enrolled during active infection. The chain employs TRBV7-9 and TRBJ2-5; 7 nucleotides match TRBD1. The sequence was obtained from a man aged 60 to 69 with COVID-19, enrolled during active disease. The sample taken for sequencing was peripheral blood. The CDR3 DNA sequence: TGTGCCAGGACAGGGCAAGAGACCCAGTACTTC. Translating gives CARTGQETQYF.